Presented here are 16 T cell receptor beta chains from one specimen sequenced in a study of neurological immune-mediated disorders. TCRdb itself ran the 5' RACE reads through MiXCR, one entry per CDR3 protein. This sample has about 22,000 distinct CDR3 sequences, with 17% found just once. The sample consisted of CD8+ T cells from blood. Source of these receptors: a young woman with multiple sclerosis.

Within the sample, this clonotype is medium-sized. The rearrangement links TRBV4-3 to TRBJ2-6; TRBD2 might be the D (5 bases). The CDR3 consists of 16 residues. Trimming took off 0 bases at V and 2 bases at J, with 8 bases between the two ends. From germline, CDR1 is LGHNA and CDR2 YSLEER. The CDR3 loop is CASSQESGTGANVLTF. The CDR3 DNA is TGCGCCAGCAGCCAAGAGTCGGGGACTGGGGCCAACGTCCTGACTTTC.

This clonotype showed up many times. The chain combines TRBV12-3 or TRBV12-4 with TRBJ2-5; 14 positions agree with TRBD2. Trimming took 6 bases from V and 4 from J; bases not matched to a gene: 13. The CDR3 has 18 residues. CDR3 nucleotides: TGTGCCAGCAGCACCTCCGGGACTAGCGGGAGAAGAAGAGAGACCCAGTACTTC. Encoded protein: CASSTSGTSGRRRETQYF.

In this sample, this clonotype turned up many times. The genes are TRBV12-3 or TRBV12-4 and TRBJ1-2; the D gene is possibly TRBD1 (5 bases). Trimming pared 2 bases from V and 8 bases from J, leaving 12 bases between. This CDR3 has 13 amino acids. Here the CDR3 DNA reads TGTGCCAGCAGTTTAAGTCCGGGGCACGGCTACACCTTC. It codes for CASSLSPGHGYTF.

This clonotype was picked up many times. CDR3 bases: TGCAGTGCTAGAGTCGGGGACAGGGAATCCTACGAGCAGTACTTC. This gives the protein CSARVGDRESYEQYF. This chain joins TRBV20-1 and TRBJ2-7; the match to TRBD1 covers 9 bases. Per the germline V gene, CDR1 is DFQATT and CDR2 is SNEGSKA (reference sequence). This CDR3 is built from 15 residues. Trimming took 1 base from V and 1 from J; bases not matched to a gene: 5.

The chain has TRBV29-1 and TRBJ1-1; 10 bases map to TRBD1. Germline CDR1 and CDR2: SQVTM and ANQGSEA. V shed 3 bases and J 4 bases; nucleotides not matched to a gene: 5. This CDR3 is 14 amino acids long. CDR3 sequence (DNA): TGCAGCGTTGAGCCGGGACAGGGGTTCACTGAAGCTTTCTTT. This gives the protein CSVEPGQGFTEAFF.

The V call is TRBV19, the J call TRBJ1-1; D ambiguous. The CDR3 loop spans 13 amino acids. The germline gives CDR1 LNHDA, CDR2 SQIVND (reference sequence). Trimming removed 5 bases from V and 1 base from J, with 8 bases in between. The CDR3 loop reads CASSSEENTEAFF. CDR3 nucleotide sequence: TGTGCCAGTAGTTCCGAGGAGAACACTGAAGCTTTCTTT.

This clonotype was picked up many times. The chain couples TRBV6-5 to TRBJ2-5; 7 bases agree with TRBD1. Germline V CDR1 and CDR2: MNHEY, SVGAGI. J gave up 0 bases and V 2 bases, and 6 bases lay outside the gene matches. This CDR3 contains 16 residues. CDR3 sequence reads: CASSYTGQQYQETQYF. The CDR3 nucleotides are TGTGCCAGCAGTTACACGGGACAGCAGTACCAAGAGACCCAGTACTTC.

This clonotype was counted many times. The junction departs from the called germline gene at one end, perhaps through a read error. This rearrangement joins TRBV27 to TRBJ1-1; no firm D call. Per germline, CDR1 MNHEY and CDR2 SMNVEV (reference sequence). This CDR3 comprises 14 residues. CDR3 sequence reads: CASSPRIVNPEAFF. The CDR3 bases are TGTGCCAGCAGCCCCCGGATTGTGAACCCTGAAGCTTTCTTT.

This clonotype was recorded many times. This chain links TRBV20-1 with TRBJ2-1, with TRBD2 as a possible D gene (5 bases). Per the germline V gene, CDR1 is DFQATT and CDR2 is SNEGSKA (reference sequence). With 1 base removed from V and 0 bases from J, the gap between germline ends came to 16 bases. This CDR3 has 17 residues. The CDR3, as DNA: TGCAGTGCTAGAGGTTGGGGTAGCGCAAGCTCCTACAATGAGCAGTTCTTC. Translation: CSARGWGSASSYNEQFF.

In its sample, this clonotype was seen many times. The rearrangement joins TRBV6-5 to TRBJ1-1; D remains ambiguous. V was clipped by 6 bases and J by 5 bases, with 19 bases between them. CDR1 is MNHEY, CDR2 SVGAGI, per germline. The CDR3 length is 15 residues. As DNA, the CDR3 is TGTGCCAGCAGCTTCTCCCCGGCGGATAATACTGAAGCTTTCTTT. Protein sequence: CASSFSPADNTEAFF.

This clonotype was detected many times. V is TRBV7-8 and J is TRBJ1-2; TRBD1 aligns across 9 bases. From germline, CDR1 is SGHVS and CDR2 FQNEAQ. Trimming cost V 1 base and J 2 bases; bases outside gene matches: 2. The CDR3 runs 15 residues. CDR3 bases: TGTGCCAGCAGCTTAGGGACAGGGGCCAACTATGGCTACACCTTC. Protein sequence: CASSLGTGANYGYTF. Full variable domain (rest looked up from reference TRBV7-8 and TRBJ1-2): GAGVSQSPRYKVAKRGQDVALRCDPISGHVSLFWYQQALGQGPEFLTYFQNEAQLDKSGLPSDRFFAERPEGSVSTLKIQRTQQEDSAVYLCASSLGTGANYGYTFGSGTRLTVV.

The chain joins TRBV20-1 to TRBJ2-7; D may correspond to TRBD1 or TRBD2 (5 bases each). Germline V gene lookup returns CDR1 DFQATT and CDR2 SNEGSKA (reference sequence). V gave up 0 bases and J gave up 4 bases, with 13 bases separating them. This CDR3 contains 14 residues. This chain's CDR3 is CSARDPTRGYEQYF. Here the CDR3 DNA reads TGCAGTGCTAGAGACCCGACGAGGGGATACGAGCAGTACTTC.

This clonotype was seen many times. The gene calls are TRBV5-6 and TRBJ2-7; 14 bases line up with TRBD2. Germline V gene lookup returns CDR1 SGHDT and CDR2 YYEEEE. The junction had 2 bases not matched to a gene; V was cut back by 7 bases and J by 2 bases. This CDR3 has 14 residues. CDR3 sequence (DNA): TGTGCCAGCTTGACTAGCGGGAGGGCCTACGAGCAGTACGTC. Protein product: CASLTSGRAYEQYV.

This sequence joins TRBV21-1 and TRBJ2-7. TRBV21-1 is deemed a pseudogene. This CDR3 has 14 residues. CDR3 sequence (DNA): TGTGCCAGCGACACCCACAAGGAATCCTACGAGCAGTACGTC. Protein sequence: CASDTHKESYEQYV.

The chain combines TRBV4-3 with TRBJ2-3; 7 bases map to TRBD1. This CDR3 region has 17 residues. Unmatched junction bases numbered 11, after V lost 0 bases and J lost 5 bases. CDR1 is LGHNA and CDR2 is YSLEER in the germline V gene. The CDR3 sequence is CASSQDQEGTARDTQYF. The CDR3 region has the DNA TGCGCCAGCAGCCAAGATCAGGAAGGGACAGCCCGAGATACGCAGTATTTT.

The table lists this clonotype with many counts. The genes are TRBV7-2 and TRBJ2-1; 8 nucleotides align to TRBD1. Germline values: CDR1 SGHTA, CDR2 FQGNSA. The CDR3 covers 15 residues. V lost 1 base to trimming and J lost 6 bases; unmatched junction nucleotides: 5. The CDR3 DNA sequence: TGTGCCAGCAGCTTAGACTCCGACAGGGGCAATGAGCAGTTCTTC. It codes for CASSLDSDRGNEQFF. Looking up the rest from reference TRBV7-2 and TRBJ2-1 gives the full variable domain: GAGVSQSPSNKVTEKGKDVELRCDPISGHTALYWYRQSLGQGLEFLIYFQGNSAPDKSGLPSDRFSAERTGGSVSTLTIQRTQQEDSAVYLCASSLDSDRGNEQFFGPGTRLTVL.